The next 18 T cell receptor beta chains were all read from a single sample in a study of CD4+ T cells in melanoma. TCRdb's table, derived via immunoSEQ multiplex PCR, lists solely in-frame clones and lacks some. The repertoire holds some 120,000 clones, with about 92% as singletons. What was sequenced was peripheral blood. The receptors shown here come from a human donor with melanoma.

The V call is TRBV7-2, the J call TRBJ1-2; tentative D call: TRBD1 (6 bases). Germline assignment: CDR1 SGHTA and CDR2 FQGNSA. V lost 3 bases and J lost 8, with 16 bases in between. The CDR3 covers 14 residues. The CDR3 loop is CASSFYRGGGGYTF. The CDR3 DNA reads TGTGCCAGCAGCTTCTACCGTGGGGGCGGCGGCTACACCTTC.

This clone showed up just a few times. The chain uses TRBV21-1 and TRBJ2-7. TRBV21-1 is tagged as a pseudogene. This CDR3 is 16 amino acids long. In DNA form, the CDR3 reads TGTGCCAGCAGCACGCAGGGATCGGGATTTACCTACGAGCAGTACTTC. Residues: CASSTQGSGFTYEQYF.

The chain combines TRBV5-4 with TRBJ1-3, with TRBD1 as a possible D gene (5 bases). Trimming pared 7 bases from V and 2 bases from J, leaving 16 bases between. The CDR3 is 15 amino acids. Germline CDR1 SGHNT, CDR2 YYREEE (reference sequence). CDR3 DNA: TGTGCCAGCCGGCCGGGGACTTCTCCTGGAAACACCATATATTTT. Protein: CASRPGTSPGNTIYF.

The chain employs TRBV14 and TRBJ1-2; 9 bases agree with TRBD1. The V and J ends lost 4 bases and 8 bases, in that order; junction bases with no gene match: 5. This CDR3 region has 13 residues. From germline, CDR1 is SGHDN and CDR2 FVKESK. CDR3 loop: CASSPRTGDGYTF. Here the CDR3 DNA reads TGTGCCAGCAGCCCCAGGACAGGGGACGGCTACACCTTC.

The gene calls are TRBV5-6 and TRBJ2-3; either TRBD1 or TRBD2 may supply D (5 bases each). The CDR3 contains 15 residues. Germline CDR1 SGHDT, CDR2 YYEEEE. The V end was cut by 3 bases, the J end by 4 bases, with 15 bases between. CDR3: CASSWDPRDPDTQYF. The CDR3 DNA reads TGTGCCAGCAGCTGGGACCCGAGGGACCCAGATACGCAGTATTTT.

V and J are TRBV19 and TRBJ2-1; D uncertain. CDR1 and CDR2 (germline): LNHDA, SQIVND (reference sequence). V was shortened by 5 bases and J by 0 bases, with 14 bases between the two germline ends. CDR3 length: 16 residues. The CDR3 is CASSLRYLSSYNEQFF. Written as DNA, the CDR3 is TGTGCCAGTAGTCTACGGTACTTAAGCTCCTACAATGAGCAGTTCTTC.

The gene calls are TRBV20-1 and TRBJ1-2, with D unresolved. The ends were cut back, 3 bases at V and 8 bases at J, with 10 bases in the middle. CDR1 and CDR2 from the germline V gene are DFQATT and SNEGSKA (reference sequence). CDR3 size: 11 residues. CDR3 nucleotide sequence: TGCAGTGCTAGGTCCGGGGAAGGCTACACCTTC. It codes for CSARSGEGYTF.

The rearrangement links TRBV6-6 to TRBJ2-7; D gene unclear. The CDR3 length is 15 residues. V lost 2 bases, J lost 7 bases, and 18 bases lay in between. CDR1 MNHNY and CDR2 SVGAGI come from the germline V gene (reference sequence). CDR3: CASSYPEQGPREQYF. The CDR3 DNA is TGTGCCAGCAGTTACCCGGAACAAGGTCCGAGGGAGCAGTACTTC.

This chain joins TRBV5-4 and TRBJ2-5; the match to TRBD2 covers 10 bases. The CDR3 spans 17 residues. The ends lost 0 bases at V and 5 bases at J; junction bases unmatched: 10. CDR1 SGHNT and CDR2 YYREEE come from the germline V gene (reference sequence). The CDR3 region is CASSLESSGGGLETQYF. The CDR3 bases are TGTGCCAGCAGCTTGGAATCTAGCGGGGGAGGTCTGGAGACCCAGTACTTC.

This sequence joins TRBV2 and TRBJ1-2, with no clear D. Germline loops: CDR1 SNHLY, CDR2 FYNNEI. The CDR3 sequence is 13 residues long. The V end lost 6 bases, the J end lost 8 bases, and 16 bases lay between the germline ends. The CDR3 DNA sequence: TGTGCCAGCAGACGATGGACGGCCTTGGGCTACACCTTC. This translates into CASRRWTALGYTF. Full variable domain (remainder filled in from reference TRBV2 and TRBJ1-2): EPEVTQTPSHQVTQMGQEVILRCVPISNHLYFYWYRQILGQKVEFLVSFYNNEISEKSEIFDDQFSVERPDGSNFTLKIRSTKLEDSAMYFCASRRWTALGYTFGSGTRLTVV.

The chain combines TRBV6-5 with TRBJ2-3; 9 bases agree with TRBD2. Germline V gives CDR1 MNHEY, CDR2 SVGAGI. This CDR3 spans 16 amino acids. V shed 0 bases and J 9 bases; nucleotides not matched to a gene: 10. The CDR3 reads CASSYSAGGGQMTQYF. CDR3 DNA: TGTGCCAGCAGTTACTCGGCGGGAGGGGGTCAGATGACGCAGTATTTT.

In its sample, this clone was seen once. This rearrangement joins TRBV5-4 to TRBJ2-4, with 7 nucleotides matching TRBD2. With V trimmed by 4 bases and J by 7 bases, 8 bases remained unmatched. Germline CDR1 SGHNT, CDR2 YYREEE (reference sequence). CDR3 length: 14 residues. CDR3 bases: TGTGCCAGCAGCCCCGGGACTATGAGTAACATTCAGTACTTC. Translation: CASSPGTMSNIQYF. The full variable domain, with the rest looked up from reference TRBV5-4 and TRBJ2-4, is ETGVTQSPTHLIKTRGQQVTLRCSSQSGHNTVSWYQQALGQGPQFIFQYYREEENGRGNFPPRFSGLQFPNYSSELNVNALELDDSALYLCASSPGTMSNIQYFGAGTRLSVL.

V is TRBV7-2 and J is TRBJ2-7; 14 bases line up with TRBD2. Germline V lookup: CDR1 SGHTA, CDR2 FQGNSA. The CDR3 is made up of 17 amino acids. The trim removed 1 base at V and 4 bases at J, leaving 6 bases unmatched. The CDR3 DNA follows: TGTGCCAGCAGCTTAGGACTAGCGGGGGGGCACAGTTACGAGCAGTACTTC. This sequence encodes CASSLGLAGGHSYEQYF.

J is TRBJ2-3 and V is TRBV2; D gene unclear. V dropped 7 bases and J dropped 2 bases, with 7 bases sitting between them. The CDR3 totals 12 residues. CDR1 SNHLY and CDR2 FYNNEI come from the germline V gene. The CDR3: CASKQDTDTQYF. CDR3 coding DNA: TGTGCCAGCAAGCAGGACACAGATACGCAGTATTTT.

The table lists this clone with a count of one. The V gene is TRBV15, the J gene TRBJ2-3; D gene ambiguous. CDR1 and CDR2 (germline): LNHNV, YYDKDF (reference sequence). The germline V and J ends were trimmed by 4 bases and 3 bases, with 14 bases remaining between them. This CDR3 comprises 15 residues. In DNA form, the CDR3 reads TGTGCCACCAGCAAACTGGCGGAACTTACAGATACGCAGTATTTT. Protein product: CATSKLAELTDTQYF.

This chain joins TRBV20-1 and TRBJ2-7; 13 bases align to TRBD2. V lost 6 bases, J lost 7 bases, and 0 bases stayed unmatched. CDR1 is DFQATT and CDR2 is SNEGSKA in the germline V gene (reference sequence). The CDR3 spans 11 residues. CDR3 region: CSAGLAGEQYF. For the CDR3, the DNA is TGCAGTGCGGGACTAGCGGGGGAGCAGTACTTC.

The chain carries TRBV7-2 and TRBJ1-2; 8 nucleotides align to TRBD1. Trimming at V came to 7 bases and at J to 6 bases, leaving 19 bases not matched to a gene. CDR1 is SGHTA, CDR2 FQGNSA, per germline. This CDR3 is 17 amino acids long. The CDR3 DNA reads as TGTGCCAGCACCAGGGACAGGAGCTCACCACACTATGATGGCTACACCTTC. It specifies CASTRDRSSPHYDGYTF.

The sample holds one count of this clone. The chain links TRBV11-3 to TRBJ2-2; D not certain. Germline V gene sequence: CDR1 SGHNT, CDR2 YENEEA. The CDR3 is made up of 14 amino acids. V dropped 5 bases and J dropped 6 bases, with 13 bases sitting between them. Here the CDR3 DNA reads TGTGCCAGCAGCCATCCTAGTGGGGCCGGGGAGCTGTTTTTT. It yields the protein CASSHPSGAGELFF. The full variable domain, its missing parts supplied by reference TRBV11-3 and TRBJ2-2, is EAGVVQSPRYKIIEKKQPVAFWCNPISGHNTLYWYLQNLGQGPELLIRYENEEAVDDSQLPKDRFSAERLKGVDSTLKIQPAELGDSAVYLCASSHPSGAGELFFGEGSRLTVL.